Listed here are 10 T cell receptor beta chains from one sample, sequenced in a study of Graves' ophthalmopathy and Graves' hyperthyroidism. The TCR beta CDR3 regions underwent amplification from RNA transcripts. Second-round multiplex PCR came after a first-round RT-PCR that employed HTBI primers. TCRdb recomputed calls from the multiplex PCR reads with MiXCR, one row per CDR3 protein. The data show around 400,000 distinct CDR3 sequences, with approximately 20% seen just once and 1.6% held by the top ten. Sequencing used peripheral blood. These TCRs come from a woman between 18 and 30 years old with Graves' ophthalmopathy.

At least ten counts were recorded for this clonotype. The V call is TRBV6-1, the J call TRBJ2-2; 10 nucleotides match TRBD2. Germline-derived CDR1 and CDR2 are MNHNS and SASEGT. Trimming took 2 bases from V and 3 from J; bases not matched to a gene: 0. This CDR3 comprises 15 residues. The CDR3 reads CASSELAGDTGELFF. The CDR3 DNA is TGTGCCAGCAGTGAACTAGCGGGAGACACCGGGGAGCTGTTTTTT.

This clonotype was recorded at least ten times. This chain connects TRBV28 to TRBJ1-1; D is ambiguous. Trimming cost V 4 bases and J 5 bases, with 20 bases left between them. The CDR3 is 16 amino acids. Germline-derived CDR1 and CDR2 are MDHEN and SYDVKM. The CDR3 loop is CASSSIYTGGKTEAFF. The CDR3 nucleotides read TGTGCCAGCAGTTCTATTTATACGGGTGGTAAGACTGAAGCTTTCTTT.

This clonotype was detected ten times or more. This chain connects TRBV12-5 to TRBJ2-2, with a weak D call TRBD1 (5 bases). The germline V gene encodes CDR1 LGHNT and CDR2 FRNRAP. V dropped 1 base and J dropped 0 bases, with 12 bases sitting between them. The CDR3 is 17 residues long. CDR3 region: CASGLDETAPNTGELFF. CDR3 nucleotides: TGTGCTAGTGGTTTGGATGAGACAGCTCCGAACACCGGGGAGCTGTTTTTT.

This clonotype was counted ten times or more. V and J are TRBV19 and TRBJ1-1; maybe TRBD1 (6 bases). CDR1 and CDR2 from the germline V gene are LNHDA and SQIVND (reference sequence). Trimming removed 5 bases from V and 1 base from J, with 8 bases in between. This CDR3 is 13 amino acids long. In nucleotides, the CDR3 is TGTGCCAGTAGTGGACAGTCGAACACTGAAGCTTTCTTT. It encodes CASSGQSNTEAFF.

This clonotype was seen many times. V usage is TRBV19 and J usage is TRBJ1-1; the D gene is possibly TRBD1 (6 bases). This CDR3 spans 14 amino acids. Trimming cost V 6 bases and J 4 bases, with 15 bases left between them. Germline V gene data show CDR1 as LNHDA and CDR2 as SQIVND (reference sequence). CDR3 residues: CASRRTGTRTEAFF. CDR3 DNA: TGTGCCAGTAGGAGAACAGGGACCCGCACTGAAGCTTTCTTT.

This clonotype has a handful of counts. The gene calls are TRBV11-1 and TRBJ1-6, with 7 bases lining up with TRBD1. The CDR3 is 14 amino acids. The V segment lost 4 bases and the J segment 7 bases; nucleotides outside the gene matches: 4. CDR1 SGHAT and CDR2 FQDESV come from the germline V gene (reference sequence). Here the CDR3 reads CASSSTGRNSPLHF. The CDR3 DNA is TGTGCCAGCAGCTCGACAGGGAGGAATTCACCCCTCCACTTT.

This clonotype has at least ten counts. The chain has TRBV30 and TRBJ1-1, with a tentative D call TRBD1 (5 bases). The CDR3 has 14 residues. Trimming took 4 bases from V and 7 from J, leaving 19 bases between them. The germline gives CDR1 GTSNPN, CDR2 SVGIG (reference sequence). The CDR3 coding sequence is TGTGCCTGGATCAGGGCCCAATCCTACAGTGAAGCTTTCTTT. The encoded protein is CAWIRAQSYSEAFF.

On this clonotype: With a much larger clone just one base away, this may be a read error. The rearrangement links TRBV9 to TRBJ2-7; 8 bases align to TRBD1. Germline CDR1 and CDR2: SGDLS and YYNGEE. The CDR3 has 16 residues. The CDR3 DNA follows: TGTGCCAGCAGCAAACCTCCGGGACAGGCCTCCTACGAGCGGTACTTC. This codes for CASSKPPGQASYERYF.

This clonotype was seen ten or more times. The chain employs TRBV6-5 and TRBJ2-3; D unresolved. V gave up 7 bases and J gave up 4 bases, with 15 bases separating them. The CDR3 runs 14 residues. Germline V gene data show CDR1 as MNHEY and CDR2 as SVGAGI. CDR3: CASTNSGSPDTQYF. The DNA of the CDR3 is TGTGCCAGCACCAATTCCGGTAGCCCAGATACGCAGTATTTT.

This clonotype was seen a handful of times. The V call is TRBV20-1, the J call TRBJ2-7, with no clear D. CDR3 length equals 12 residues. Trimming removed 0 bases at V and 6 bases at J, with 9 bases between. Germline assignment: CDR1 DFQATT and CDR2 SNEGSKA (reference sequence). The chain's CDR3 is CSARDLGFEQYF. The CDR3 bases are TGCAGTGCTAGAGATCTGGGATTCGAGCAGTACTTC.